A single sample is the source of the 18 T cell receptor beta chains below, sequenced in a study of CD8+ T cells in alopecia areata. Following extraction, RNA underwent reverse transcription to cDNA, which served as the sequencing template. Some clones are missing from TCRdb's copy, which holds only in-frame ones; the method was immunoSEQ multiplex PCR. The table includes 150,000 or so clones, about 89% detected once. Sequencing was performed on CD8+ T cells sorted from blood, taken at week 0. The receptors were gathered from a human donor with alopecia areata.

The chain has TRBV7-9 and TRBJ2-1, with TRBD1 matching 9 bases. CDR1 is SEHNR and CDR2 is FQNEAQ in the germline V gene (reference sequence). V trimming: 3 bases; J trimming: 9 bases; junction bases outside the gene matches: 15. The CDR3 loop spans 17 amino acids. This CDR3 is CASSLGTGPRRSGEQFF. The DNA of the CDR3 is TGTGCCAGCAGCTTGGGGACAGGGCCCCGTCGGTCGGGTGAGCAGTTCTTC.

The V call is TRBV7-9, the J call TRBJ2-1; no firm D call. V was trimmed by 1 base and J by 7 bases, leaving 5 bases between them. The germline CDR1 and CDR2 sequences are SEHNR and FQNEAQ (reference sequence). There are 12 residues in the CDR3. The DNA for the CDR3 is TGTGCCAGCAGCTTAGTGGGGAATGAGCAGTTCTTC. This gives the protein CASSLVGNEQFF. The full variable domain, rest sourced from reference TRBV7-9 and TRBJ2-1, is DTGVSQNPRHKITKRGQNVTFRCDPISEHNRLYWYRQTLGQGPEFLTYFQNEAQLEKSRLLSDRFSAERPKGSFSTLEIQRTEQGDSAMYLCASSLVGNEQFFGPGTRLTVL.

The rearrangement links TRBV9 to TRBJ1-2; maybe TRBD1 (6 bases). Trimming stripped 3 bases from V and 0 bases from J, with 12 bases between. Germline CDR1 and CDR2: SGDLS and YYNGEE. This CDR3 has 15 residues. As DNA, the CDR3 is TGTGCCAGCAGCGGACGGGACATCCCTAACTATGGCTACACCTTC. Translated: CASSGRDIPNYGYTF.

The gene calls are TRBV29-1 and TRBJ2-1; 7 nucleotides align to TRBD1. CDR1 and CDR2 (germline): SQVTM, ANQGSEA. The J segment lost 1 base and the V segment lost 6 bases, leaving 6 bases of the junction unmatched. The CDR3 loop spans 14 amino acids. CDR3 nucleotides: TGCAGCGTGGACCGGGACAGTTCCTACAATGAGCAGTTCTTC. It encodes CSVDRDSSYNEQFF.

This rearrangement joins TRBV10-3 to TRBJ2-1, with TRBD1 matching 8 bases. V shed 5 bases, J shed 9 bases, and the junction held 12 bases outside the gene matches. Germline V gene data show CDR1 as ENHRY and CDR2 as SYGVKD. The CDR3 runs 15 residues. Here the CDR3 reads CAISLLDRGSGEQFF. CDR3 nucleotides: TGTGCCATCAGTCTCTTAGACAGGGGTTCCGGTGAGCAGTTCTTC.

This rearrangement joins TRBV6-5 to TRBJ1-1; no clear D gene. The CDR3 sequence is 13 residues long. Per the germline V gene, CDR1 is MNHEY and CDR2 is SVGAGI. Trimming stripped 8 bases from V and 0 bases from J, with 10 bases between. The CDR3 DNA reads as TGTGCCAGCTTCGACATGGTGAACACTGAAGCTTTCTTT. It translates to CASFDMVNTEAFF.

The chain has TRBV27 and TRBJ1-1, with 10 bases matching TRBD1. This CDR3 region has 15 residues. V lost 4 bases to trimming and J lost 6 bases; unmatched junction nucleotides: 8. The germline V gene encodes CDR1 MNHEY and CDR2 SMNVEV (reference sequence). CDR3 bases: TGTGCCAGCAGTTCGTACCGGGACAGGGGCGCTGAAGCTTTCTTT. Amino acids: CASSSYRDRGAEAFF.

The V and J genes are TRBV5-6 and TRBJ2-7; D gene unclear. The length of the CDR3 is 13 residues. Germline lookup yields CDR1 SGHDT and CDR2 YYEEEE. The V and J ends lost 0 bases and 2 bases respectively, with 6 bases between them. CDR3: CASSLGTTYEQYF. For the CDR3, the DNA is TGTGCCAGCAGCTTGGGCACAACCTACGAGCAGTACTTC. The full variable domain, completed using reference TRBV5-6 and TRBJ2-7, is DAGVTQSPTHLIKTRGQQVTLRCSPKSGHDTVSWYQQALGQGPQFIFQYYEEEERQRGNFPDRFSGHQFPNYSSELNVNALLLGDSALYLCASSLGTTYEQYFGPGTRLTVT.

This chain uses TRBV18 with TRBJ2-1; D unresolved. The CDR3 contains 11 residues. V shed 6 bases and J shed 8 bases, with 8 bases lying between them. The V gene's germline CDR1 is KGHSH and CDR2 LQKENI. This CDR3 is CASSSGYEQFF. The CDR3 DNA follows: TGTGCCAGCTCTTCGGGCTATGAGCAGTTCTTC.

The V and J genes are TRBV9 and TRBJ2-1, with 11 bases lining up with TRBD2. After removal of 4 bases from V and 2 bases from J, the junction contained 5 bases not matched to a gene. Germline CDR1 and CDR2: SGDLS and YYNGEE. The CDR3 runs to 16 residues. CDR3 protein: CASSPLAGGPYNEQFF. The DNA of the CDR3 is TGTGCCAGCAGCCCTCTAGCGGGAGGACCCTACAATGAGCAGTTCTTC.

V and J are TRBV5-4 and TRBJ2-7, with a possible D match to TRBD1 (6 bases). V lost 4 bases and J 1 base, leaving 12 bases between the germline ends. Germline lookup yields CDR1 SGHNT and CDR2 YYREEE (reference sequence). The CDR3 loop spans 14 amino acids. The chain's CDR3 is CASSSGQRSYEQYF. The CDR3 bases are TGTGCCAGCAGCAGTGGACAGCGTTCCTACGAGCAGTACTTC.

The chain couples TRBV9 to TRBJ2-2; TRBD2 agrees at 16 bases. From germline, CDR1 is SGDLS and CDR2 YYNGEE. J gave up 6 bases and V 3 bases, and 11 bases lay outside the gene matches. The CDR3 has 19 amino acids. This CDR3 reads CASSALAGTSGRAAGELFF. Written as DNA, the CDR3 is TGTGCCAGCAGCGCCCTTGCCGGGACTAGCGGGAGGGCCGCCGGGGAGCTGTTTTTT.

The V call is TRBV7-2, the J call TRBJ2-3, with TRBD2 as a possible D gene (6 bases). The CDR3 has 15 amino acids. Trimming pared 4 bases from V and 1 base from J, leaving 12 bases between. The germline V gene encodes CDR1 SGHTA and CDR2 FQGNSA. This CDR3 reads CASSSGTVRTDTQYF. CDR3 nucleotide sequence: TGTGCCAGCAGCTCCGGGACTGTACGCACAGATACGCAGTATTTT.

The chain combines TRBV28 with TRBJ2-5; D remains unclear. The assigned J gene may be wrong: the sequence end matches TRBJ2-7 better. This CDR3 has 12 residues. CDR1 is MDHEN and CDR2 is SYDVKM in the germline V gene. The CDR3 DNA follows: TGTGCCAGCGGTTATAGATCCTACGAGCAGTACTTC. Protein sequence: CASGYRSYEQYF.

The chain uses TRBV7-9 and TRBJ2-5, with 9 bases fitting TRBD1. The germline V gene has CDR1 SEHNR and CDR2 FQNEAQ (reference sequence). This CDR3 region has 15 residues. The ends lost 1 base at V and 5 bases at J; junction bases unmatched: 5. The DNA for the CDR3 is TGTGCCAGCAGCTTAGGGGACAGGGCAGAGGAGACCCAGTACTTC. It yields the protein CASSLGDRAEETQYF. The variable domain in full, completed from reference TRBV7-9 and TRBJ2-5, reads DTGVSQNPRHKITKRGQNVTFRCDPISEHNRLYWYRQTLGQGPEFLTYFQNEAQLEKSRLLSDRFSAERPKGSFSTLEIQRTEQGDSAMYLCASSLGDRAEETQYFGPGTRLLVL.

The chain is built from TRBV9 and TRBJ2-5; the match to TRBD2 covers 8 bases. This CDR3 comprises 15 residues. CDR1 is SGDLS, CDR2 YYNGEE, per germline. V was pared by 0 bases and J by 5 bases, with 6 bases of the junction left unmatched. CDR3 coding DNA: TGTGCCAGCAGCGTAGCGGGAGGGCCGGAGGAGACCCAGTACTTC. Its protein is CASSVAGGPEETQYF.

The CDR3 sequence: CASSRASGRNEQFF. As DNA, the CDR3 is TGTGCCAGCAGCCGGGCTAGCGGGCGCAATGAGCAGTTCTTC. The rearrangement joins TRBV6-5 to TRBJ2-1; 8 bases line up with TRBD2. The length of the CDR3 is 14 residues. With V trimmed by 6 bases and J by 6 bases, 7 bases remained unmatched. Germline V gene lookup returns CDR1 MNHEY and CDR2 SVGAGI.

This rearrangement joins TRBV7-9 to TRBJ1-1; D gene ambiguous. The CDR3 is 11 residues long. V was trimmed by 7 bases and J by 1 base, leaving 4 bases between them. CDR1 is SEHNR, CDR2 FQNEAQ, per germline (reference sequence). CDR3 region: CASNANTEAFF. CDR3 DNA: TGTGCCAGCAATGCGAACACTGAAGCTTTCTTT.